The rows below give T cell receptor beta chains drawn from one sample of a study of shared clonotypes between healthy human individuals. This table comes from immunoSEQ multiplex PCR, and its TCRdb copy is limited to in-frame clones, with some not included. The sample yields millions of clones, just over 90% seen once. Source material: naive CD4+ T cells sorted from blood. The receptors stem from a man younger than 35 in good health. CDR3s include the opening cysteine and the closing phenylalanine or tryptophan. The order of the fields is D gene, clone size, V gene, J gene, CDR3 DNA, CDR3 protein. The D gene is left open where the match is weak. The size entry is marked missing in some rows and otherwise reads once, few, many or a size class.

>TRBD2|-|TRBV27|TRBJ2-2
TGTGCCAGCAGTTTACCAGCGGGGGGGCCCGGGGAGCTGTTTTTT
CASSLPAGGPGELFF
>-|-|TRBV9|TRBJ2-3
TGTGCCAGCAGCGTAGTTGGGAGCACAGATACGCAGTATTTT
CASSVVGSTDTQYF
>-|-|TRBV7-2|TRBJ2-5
TGTGCCAGCAGCCTGGGATGGGAGACCCAGTACTTC
CASSLGWETQYF
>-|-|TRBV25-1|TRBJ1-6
TGTGCCAGCAGCGAATTTGGGGGGGGTAATTCACCCCTCCACTTT
CASSEFGGGNSPLHF
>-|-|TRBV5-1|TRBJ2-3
TGCGCCAGCAGCTCCGTTCCAGGGATGAACACAGATACGCAGTATTTT
CASSSVPGMNTDTQYF
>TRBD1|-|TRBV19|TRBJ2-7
TGTGCCAGTAGACAGGACAGGGCCACCTACGAGCAGTACTTC
CASRQDRATYEQYF
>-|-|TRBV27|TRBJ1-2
TGTGCCAGCAGTTTCAGGGGTTCCTATGGCTACACCTTC
CASSFRGSYGYTF
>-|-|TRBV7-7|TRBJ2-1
TGTGCTAGCAGCTTATCAGGGATCGACAATGAGCAGTTCTTC
CASSLSGIDNEQFF
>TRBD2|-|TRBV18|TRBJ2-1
TGTGCCAGCTCAGCCCTGACTAGCGGGAATGTCCCCAATGAGCAGTTCTTC
CASSALTSGNVPNEQFF
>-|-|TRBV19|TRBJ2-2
TGTGCCAGTAGTACGAGGGGGTCCGAGCTGTTTTTT
CASSTRGSELFF
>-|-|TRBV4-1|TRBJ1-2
TGCGCCAGCAGCCAAGGGTTCTATGGCTACACCTTC
CASSQGFYGYTF
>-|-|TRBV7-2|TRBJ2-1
TGTGCCAGCAGCTTATCAGGCCGAGAGCAGTTCTTC
CASSLSGREQFF
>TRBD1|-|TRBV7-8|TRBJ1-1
TGTGCCAGCAGCCAGGACAGGGGGAGGCCGGCTTTCTTT
CASSQDRGRPAFF
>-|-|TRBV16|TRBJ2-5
TGTGCCAGCAGCCAAGGCCTACCCCAAGAGACCCAGTACTTC
CASSQGLPQETQYF
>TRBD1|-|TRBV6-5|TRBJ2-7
TGTGCCAGCAGAGCTCTAAGGGACAGGGGTTCCGAGCAGTACTTC
CASRALRDRGSEQYF
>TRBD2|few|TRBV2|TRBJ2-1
TGTGCCAGTAAGCGGGAAAACAATGAGCAGTTCTTC
CASKRENNEQFF